The 10 T cell receptor beta chains below come from one sample, sequenced in a study of monozygotic twins with inflammatory bowel disease. No DNA is given; TCRdb re-called the 5' RACE reads and lists each CDR3 protein once. The sample totals about 350,000 distinct CDR3 sequences. Sequencing input: blood. The receptors shown here come from a human donor with ulcerative colitis or Crohn's disease, or a healthy co-twin of an affected twin (not recorded which).

The chain couples TRBV6-1 to TRBJ1-5; the D call of TRBD1 rests on TCRdb alone, since no DNA is present to check it. Germline assignment: CDR1 MNHNS and CDR2 SASEGT. There are 15 residues in the CDR3. CDR3 protein: CASSAGGAGNQPQHF.

This chain joins TRBV20-1 and TRBJ2-2. Germline loops: CDR1 DFQATT, CDR2 SNEGSKA (reference sequence). This CDR3 comprises 14 residues. The CDR3 sequence: CSARFQMNTGELFF.

The genes are TRBV11-2 and TRBJ1-1; TCRdb returns TRBD1, unconfirmable since there is no DNA. Per germline, CDR1 SGHAT and CDR2 FQNNGV. The CDR3 length is 13 residues. The CDR3 protein is CASSMGQPLEAFF.

V gene TRBV10-3 combines with J gene TRBJ2-7; TCRdb indicates TRBD1, and absent DNA this call remains unverified. Germline V CDR1 and CDR2: ENHRY, SYGVKD. This CDR3 spans 14 amino acids. CDR3 protein: CAIRSGGSPYEQYF.

The rearrangement links TRBV4-1 to TRBJ1-2; TCRdb selects TRBD1, and the lack of DNA leaves this call unchecked. The CDR3 totals 15 residues. Germline V gene lookup returns CDR1 MGHRA and CDR2 YSYEKL. The CDR3 reads CASRRGDRDNYGYTF.

This rearrangement joins TRBV20-1 to TRBJ2-7; TCRdb's assignment of TRBD1 cannot be checked, as there is no DNA. Germline V gene lookup returns CDR1 DFQATT and CDR2 SNEGSKA (reference sequence). The CDR3 spans 12 residues. The CDR3 sequence: CSARDRGHEQYF.

The J gene is TRBJ1-2, the V gene TRBV19. Per the germline V gene, CDR1 is LNHDA and CDR2 is SQIVND (reference sequence). This CDR3 spans 14 amino acids. CDR3 in amino acids: CASSWGSPNYGYTF.

This sequence joins TRBV24-1 and TRBJ2-1; the D call of TRBD2 rests on TCRdb alone, since no DNA is present to check it. The CDR3 has 16 residues. Germline loops: CDR1 KGHDR, CDR2 SFDVKD. The CDR3 sequence: CATSDSGGGSYNEQFF.

The chain combines TRBV27 with TRBJ2-7. Per the germline V gene, CDR1 is MNHEY and CDR2 is SMNVEV (reference sequence). The CDR3 contains 12 residues. The CDR3 sequence: CASSPRTGEQYF.

Here the CDR3 reads CASSLIAGDHNEQFF. The J gene is TRBJ2-1, the V gene TRBV27; the TCRdb call, TRBD2, lacks DNA for checking. CDR3 length equals 15 residues. CDR1 and CDR2 (germline): MNHEY, SMNVEV (reference sequence).